This T cell receptor (beta chain) was captured by sequencing in a study of Graves' ophthalmopathy and Graves' hyperthyroidism. Whole-study results and caveats: Most thyroid clonotypes with frequency above 0.001 were detected in blood too. Predictions made by the model for ophthalmopathy progression reached under 71% sensitivity and approximately 72% specificity.

Points on this clonotype: What it binds is unknown.

The CDR3 extends over 15 amino acids. From germline, CDR1 is SQVTM and CDR2 ANQGSEA. TCR beta CDR3 amplification used RNA transcripts. Second-round multiplex PCR came after a first-round RT-PCR that employed HTBI primers. MiXCR, applied by TCRdb to the multiplex PCR reads, yields one record per CDR3 protein. The repertoire holds approximately 540,000 distinct CDR3 sequences, with roughly 39% as singletons. Sequenced sample: peripheral blood or thyroid tissue (not recorded which). The chain carries TRBV29-1 and TRBJ1-2; a possible D gene is TRBD1 (6 bases). The sequence came from an adult man with Graves' hyperthyroidism. The CDR3 region has the DNA TGCAGTTACCGTACCACAGGGCGAAATACCTATGGCTACACCTTC. Protein sequence: CSYRTTGRNTYGYTF.